The 3 T cell receptor beta chains below come from one sample, sequenced in a study of response to subunit inactivated influenza vaccine. Each CDR3 protein gets one entry after TCRdb re-called the RT-PCR reads with MiXCR. The sample shows more than 600,000 distinct CDR3 sequences, approximately 17% of them seen only once. Sequences were derived from PBMCs from blood, sampled about 5 days after vaccination. These receptor sequences come from a man over 45 who received an inactivated influenza vaccine.

Notes on this clonotype: One junction end disagrees with the germline gene, perhaps due to a read error. CDR3 in DNA: TGTGCCAGCAGCCAAGAGGGGACTAGCGGTTACAATGAGCATTTCTTC. It translates to CASSQEGTSGYNEHFF. J is TRBJ2-1 and V is TRBV4-2; 11 bases map to TRBD2. The CDR3 runs 16 residues. Germline V gene sequence: CDR1 LGHNA, CDR2 YNFKEQ.

This sequence joins TRBV20-1 and TRBJ1-6; tentatively, D is TRBD1 (5 bases). V was trimmed by 3 bases and J by 7 bases, leaving 16 bases between them. The CDR3 covers 15 residues. From germline, CDR1 is DFQATT and CDR2 SNEGSKA (reference sequence). The chain's CDR3 is CSARPAGTRNSPLHF. The CDR3 coding sequence is TGCAGTGCTAGGCCCGCCGGGACGCGGAATTCACCCCTCCACTTT.

This rearrangement joins TRBV24-1 to TRBJ2-1; D may be TRBD1 or TRBD2 (6 bases each). The CDR3 runs 17 residues. CDR1 is KGHDR and CDR2 is SFDVKD in the germline V gene. The V gene lost 2 bases and the J gene lost 4 bases, with 17 bases spanning the gap. The CDR3 loop reads CATSDSVGGLGYNEQFF. DNA of the CDR3: TGTGCCACCAGTGATTCCGTAGGGGGGCTTGGTTACAATGAGCAGTTCTTC.